This TCR beta chain was recorded in a study of esophageal squamous cell carcinoma under preoperative chemotherapy. Overall study context: TCR repertoires were profiled from both peripheral blood T cells and tumor-infiltrating lymphocytes. Study-wide results and limits: Chemotherapy was followed by significantly higher TCR diversity in peripheral T cells only, not tumor-infiltrating lymphocytes. Paclitaxel-nedaplatin therapy caused immediate, substantial clonotype frequency changes. Peripheral T cells migrating into the tumor appeared to partly supply post-treatment tumor-infiltrating lymphocytes.

TCRdb analysed the PCR reads with MiXCR anew, one entry per CDR3 protein. This table holds roughly 15,000 distinct CDR3 sequences, approximately 57% found once. Concerning this clonotype itself: Its specificity is unknown.

V trimming: 6 bases; J trimming: 7 bases; junction bases outside the gene matches: 11. CDR1 is MNHNS and CDR2 is SASEGT in the germline V gene. This CDR3 region has 15 residues. Sample time point: before preoperative PTX-NDP chemotherapy. The specimen was taken from a patient given preoperative chemotherapy. The receptor was isolated from a human donor with esophageal squamous cell carcinoma. The donor label of this sample is uncertain. The chain joins TRBV6-1 to TRBJ2-7, with TRBD2 matching 11 bases. In nucleotides, the CDR3 is TGTGCCAGCAGGATTAGACTAGCGGGATACAATGAGCAGTACTTC. It encodes CASRIRLAGYNEQYF.